Below, 23 T cell receptor beta chains from the same sample are listed, as sequenced in a study of naive and memory T cell subsets. Two oligonucleotides, mixed equimolar, formed the beta constant-region primer covering TRBC1 and TRBC2. MiXCR, applied by TCRdb to the UMI-ligation and nested PCR reads, yields one record per CDR3 protein. Of approximately 89,000 distinct CDR3 sequences listed, around 6.5% were seen once; the top ten hold 1.6%. The sample was central memory CD4+ T cells from blood. These receptors were collected from a human donor in good health.

This clonotype was recorded at least ten times. This sequence joins TRBV11-3 and TRBJ1-1; 7 bases fit TRBD1. The CDR3 totals 13 residues. Germline trimming cut 4 bases from V and 6 bases from J; bases unmatched to any gene: 5. Germline V gene lookup returns CDR1 SGHNT and CDR2 YENEEA. CDR3 in DNA: TGTGCCAGCAGCTCCCCAAGGGGGCCTGAAGCTTTCTTT. This codes for CASSSPRGPEAFF.

V usage is TRBV20-1 and J usage is TRBJ1-5, with D unclear. Germline V gene sequence: CDR1 DFQATT, CDR2 SNEGSKA (reference sequence). This CDR3 has 14 amino acids. Trimming took off 1 base at V and 5 bases at J, with 12 bases between the two ends. The chain's CDR3 is CSARVGGQHQPQHF. The DNA of the CDR3 is TGCAGTGCTAGAGTGGGCGGCCAGCATCAGCCCCAGCATTTT.

There are many counts of this clonotype. The V gene is TRBV4-3, the J gene TRBJ2-6; D ambiguous. This CDR3 has 17 amino acids. Per germline, CDR1 LGHNA and CDR2 YSLEER. Deletions cut 2 bases from V and 0 bases from J, with 11 bases between. The CDR3 loop is CASSQYNLDSGANVLTF. In nucleotides, the CDR3 is TGCGCCAGCAGCCAATACAATCTGGACTCTGGGGCCAACGTCCTGACTTTC.

This clonotype was seen ten or more times. The J gene is TRBJ2-6, the V gene TRBV12-3 or TRBV12-4; 10 bases are shared with TRBD2. V lost 6 bases, J lost 0 bases, and 11 bases stayed unmatched. This CDR3 is built from 19 residues. Here the CDR3 DNA reads TGTGCCAGCAGATACAGTACTAGCGGGGTACGCTCTGGGGCCAACGTCCTGACTTTC. Translation gives CASRYSTSGVRSGANVLTF.

This clonotype was observed at least ten times. The CDR3 sequence: CASSAISNTEAFF. CDR3 in DNA: TGTGCCAGCAGCGCGATTTCGAACACTGAAGCTTTCTTT. The chain carries TRBV14 and TRBJ1-1; D gene uncertain. Germline V gives CDR1 SGHDN, CDR2 FVKESK. The CDR3 has 13 amino acids. V gave up 5 bases and J gave up 1 base, with 8 bases separating them. Complete variable domain (other parts from reference TRBV14 and TRBJ1-1): EAGVTQFPSHSVIEKGQTVTLRCDPISGHDNLYWYRRVMGKEIKFLLHFVKESKQDESGMPNNRFLAERTGGTYSTLKVQPAELEDSGVYFCASSAISNTEAFFGQGTRLTVV.

This clonotype was found a few times. The CDR3 nucleotides are TGTGCCAGCACCTTGGGGGGACTAGCGGGACGAAGCTCCTACAATGAGCAGTTCTTC. The encoded protein is CASTLGGLAGRSSYNEQFF. The chain couples TRBV12-3 or TRBV12-4 to TRBJ2-1; 13 nucleotides align to TRBD2. This CDR3 is 19 amino acids long. Losses at the gene ends were 7 bases for V and 0 bases for J; bases not matched to a gene: 12.

This chain joins TRBV18 and TRBJ2-7; D unresolved. Trimming left V 4 bases short and J 3 bases short, with 10 bases between. This CDR3 region has 13 residues. The germline V gene encodes CDR1 KGHSH and CDR2 LQKENI. CDR3 protein: CASSRGPNYEQYF. DNA of the CDR3: TGTGCCAGCTCACGGGGTCCGAACTACGAGCAGTACTTC.

In its sample, this clonotype was seen many times. The V gene is TRBV12-3 or TRBV12-4, the J gene TRBJ1-1; perhaps TRBD1 as D (6 bases). V dropped 6 bases and J dropped 0 bases, with 23 bases sitting between them. The CDR3 consists of 18 residues. The CDR3 spells CASRPSNREFGLNTEAFF. CDR3 in DNA: TGTGCCAGCAGGCCCTCCAACAGGGAATTTGGACTGAACACTGAAGCTTTCTTT.

In this sample, this clonotype turned up many times. The rearrangement links TRBV5-4 to TRBJ1-1; 9 nucleotides match TRBD1. Germline V gives CDR1 SGHNT, CDR2 YYREEE (reference sequence). The V and J ends lost 3 bases and 0 bases, in that order; junction bases with no gene match: 0. The CDR3 runs to 14 residues. CDR3 region: CASSWDRVNTEAFF. The CDR3 DNA reads as TGTGCCAGCAGCTGGGACAGGGTGAACACTGAAGCTTTCTTT.

This clonotype was seen repeatedly, ten times or more. This chain joins TRBV6-2 or TRBV6-3 and TRBJ2-3; D is unresolved. CDR3 length: 15 amino acids. The V gene's germline CDR1 is MNHEY and CDR2 SVGEGT. The V end was cut by 2 bases, the J end by 3 bases, with 12 bases between. As DNA, the CDR3 is TGTGCCAGCAGTTACCAGTCCTCAGCGACAGATACGCAGTATTTT. Protein: CASSYQSSATDTQYF.

The table lists this clonotype with a few counts. The rearrangement uses TRBV5-1 and TRBJ2-3, with D possibly being TRBD2 (5 bases). CDR1 and CDR2 (germline): SGHRS, YFSETQ. This CDR3 has 13 amino acids. Trimming removed 0 bases from V and 4 bases from J, with 6 bases in between. CDR3 residues: CASSLVEADTQYF. The CDR3 DNA is TGCGCCAGCAGCTTGGTGGAGGCAGATACGCAGTATTTT. The full variable domain, in which reference TRBV5-1 and TRBJ2-3 provide the parts outside the CDR3, is KAGVTQTPRYLIKTRGQQVTLSCSPISGHRSVSWYQQTPGQGLQFLFEYFSETQRNKGNFPGRFSGRQFSNSRSEMNVSTLELGDSALYLCASSLVEADTQYFGPGTRLTVL.

At least ten counts were recorded for this clonotype. The chain has TRBV20-1 and TRBJ2-4; the D is unclear. The V and J ends lost 6 bases and 4 bases respectively, with 16 bases between them. The germline V gene encodes CDR1 DFQATT and CDR2 SNEGSKA (reference sequence). The CDR3 is made up of 14 amino acids. The CDR3 here is CSAPPGDTKNIQYF. The CDR3 coding sequence is TGCAGTGCACCCCCTGGGGATACTAAAAACATTCAGTACTTC.

This clonotype was seen ten or more times. The CDR3 DNA sequence: TGTGCCAGCAGTTACTCGAGACAGGGAGTCGGCATTCAGTACTTC. Protein product: CASSYSRQGVGIQYF. V and J are TRBV6-2 or TRBV6-3 and TRBJ2-4; 7 bases fit TRBD1. The CDR3 totals 15 residues. V lost 0 bases to trimming and J lost 9 bases; unmatched junction nucleotides: 8. CDR1 MNHEY and CDR2 SVGEGT come from the germline V gene.

This clonotype was counted many times. The J gene is TRBJ2-3, the V gene TRBV20-1, with TRBD2 matching 11 bases. After removal of 6 bases from V and 7 bases from J, the junction contained 9 bases not matched to a gene. Germline V gene data show CDR1 as DFQATT and CDR2 as SNEGSKA (reference sequence). This CDR3 is 14 amino acids long. The CDR3 is CSANPSGRRYTQYF. CDR3 DNA sequence: TGCAGTGCGAATCCTAGCGGGAGGCGATATACGCAGTATTTT.

This clonotype was seen ten or more times. The chain has TRBV20-1 and TRBJ2-6; D unresolved. V lost 0 bases and J lost 0, with 9 bases in between. Germline V CDR1 and CDR2: DFQATT, SNEGSKA (reference sequence). CDR3 length: 16 amino acids. The CDR3 coding sequence is TGCAGTGCTAGAGACCGTGTCGGCTCTGGGGCCAACGTCCTGACTTTC. It translates to CSARDRVGSGANVLTF.

This clonotype has a count of ten or more. The chain employs TRBV7-2 and TRBJ1-2, with D perhaps matching TRBD1 (5 bases). Trimming took 5 bases from V and 2 from J, leaving 12 bases between them. Germline V gives CDR1 SGHTA, CDR2 FQGNSA. CDR3 size: 14 residues. CDR3 DNA: TGTGCCAGCAGCAGTGGTCGGGGGAACTATGGCTACACCTTC. This translates into CASSSGRGNYGYTF. Drawing the rest from reference TRBV7-2 and TRBJ1-2, the complete variable domain is GAGVSQSPSNKVTEKGKDVELRCDPISGHTALYWYRQSLGQGLEFLIYFQGNSAPDKSGLPSDRFSAERTGGSVSTLTIQRTQQEDSAVYLCASSSGRGNYGYTFGSGTRLTVV.

This clonotype was detected ten times or more. J is TRBJ1-4 and V is TRBV3-1; D ambiguous. CDR1 and CDR2 (germline): LGHDT, YNNKEL (reference sequence). Between the trimmed V and J ends, which lost 4 bases and 1 base, there was a span of 4 bases. There are 13 residues in the CDR3. Here the CDR3 DNA reads TGTGCCAGCAGCCTGCAAACTAATGAAAAACTGTTTTTT. Translated, it gives CASSLQTNEKLFF.

This clonotype was found a few times. This chain links TRBV20-1 with TRBJ1-5, with unresolved D. The V gene's germline CDR1 is DFQATT and CDR2 SNEGSKA (reference sequence). V lost 4 bases and J 0 bases, leaving 13 bases between the germline ends. The CDR3 consists of 15 residues. The CDR3 region has the DNA TGCAGTGCTACCGGGCCTATCCATAGCAATCAGCCCCAGCATTTT. Translation gives CSATGPIHSNQPQHF.

Many counts were recorded for this clonotype. The chain links TRBV12-3 or TRBV12-4 to TRBJ1-5; no reliable D call. The length of the CDR3 is 16 residues. Trimming removed 2 bases at V and 1 base at J, with 12 bases between. CDR3 nucleotide sequence: TGTGCCAGCAGTTTAAGTTACAAGGCCAGCAATCAGCCCCAGCATTTT. Its translation: CASSLSYKASNQPQHF.

This clonotype was detected many times. V is TRBV6-1 and J is TRBJ2-5, with no clear D. Per germline, CDR1 MNHNS and CDR2 SASEGT. The CDR3 runs 13 residues. V lost 10 bases to trimming and J lost 0 bases, with 12 bases between them. CDR3 protein: CATGLPNQETQYF. In nucleotides, the CDR3 is TGTGCCACCGGCCTCCCTAACCAAGAGACCCAGTACTTC.

This clonotype has ten or more counts. This rearrangement joins TRBV7-2 to TRBJ1-3; 10 nucleotides line up with TRBD1. Germline-derived CDR1 and CDR2 are SGHTA and FQGNSA. Trimming removed 5 bases from V and 8 bases from J; junction bases left unmatched: 9. The CDR3 consists of 15 residues. CDR3 nucleotide sequence: TGTGCCAGCAGCGCCCGGACAGGGGGTAGAGACACCATATATTTT. Translated: CASSARTGGRDTIYF.

This clonotype was detected only a few times. The chain couples TRBV7-3 to TRBJ2-2; no clear D. This CDR3 spans 13 amino acids. Germline V gene data show CDR1 as SGHTA and CDR2 as FQGTGA. Trimming removed 2 bases at V and 3 bases at J, with 4 bases between. The DNA of the CDR3 is TGTGCCAGCAGCTTAGGGTACACCGGGGAGCTGTTTTTT. It yields the protein CASSLGYTGELFF.

This clonotype was detected a few times. The CDR3 sequence is CASSPTRIRTGELFF. The CDR3 DNA reads TGTGCCAGCAGTCCTACTAGAATCAGGACCGGGGAGCTGTTTTTT. This chain joins TRBV9 and TRBJ2-2; D is possibly TRBD2 (5 bases). The CDR3 loop spans 15 amino acids. Deletions cut 5 bases from V and 5 bases from J, with 16 bases between. Germline V gives CDR1 SGDLS, CDR2 YYNGEE.